A single T cell receptor (beta chain) is shown here with its context. The data stem from a study of blood T cell repertoires in COVID-19. Germline V gene lookup returns CDR1 SGHVS and CDR2 FNYEAQ. The junction had 8 bases not matched to a gene; V was cut back by 7 bases and J by 5 bases. The CDR3 totals 13 residues. TCRdb's copy holds only in-frame clones and misses some; the assay was immunoSEQ multiplex PCR. The table shows 240,000 or so clones, with about 90% occurring only once. The J gene is TRBJ2-7, the V gene TRBV7-6, with 7 positions matching TRBD2. The origin of this receptor is a man aged 55 to 70 with acute or convalescent COVID-19. The sequenced sample was peripheral blood. This CDR3 is CASTLWEGNEQYF. The CDR3 DNA is TGTGCCAGCACCCTCTGGGAGGGGAACGAGCAGTACTTC.